These 28 T cell receptor beta chains originate from one sample sequenced in a study of OX40 agonist ivuxolimab in advanced cancers. Clones were sequenced by immunoSEQ multiplex PCR, and TCRdb holds only the in-frame ones, with some missing. The repertoire holds 80,000 to 95,000 clones, with around 80% as singletons. Sequences were derived from CD4+ or CD8+ T cells sorted from blood, sampled in a trial of the OX40 agonist ivuxolimab. These receptors were collected from an adult with an advanced solid tumor such as melanoma, head and neck, liver or kidney cancer.

The chain links TRBV5-1 to TRBJ2-5; TRBD2 might be the D (5 bases). The V and J ends lost 0 bases and 1 base respectively, with 10 bases between them. The CDR3 spans 15 residues. Germline values: CDR1 SGHRS, CDR2 YFSETQ. In DNA, the CDR3 is TGCGCCAGCAGCTTGGACGGGATCCGCCAAGAGACCCAGTACTTC. Its protein is CASSLDGIRQETQYF.

The J gene is TRBJ1-2, the V gene TRBV5-1; a possible D gene is TRBD1 (5 bases). The length of the CDR3 is 14 residues. Trimming removed 6 bases from V and 6 bases from J, with 18 bases in between. In germline, CDR1 is SGHRS, CDR2 YFSETQ. CDR3 amino acids: CASNGIQAPDGYTF. The CDR3 bases are TGCGCCAGCAACGGAATACAGGCTCCGGATGGCTACACCTTC.

V and J are TRBV19 and TRBJ2-2; possibly TRBD1 for D (5 bases). V lost 1 base to trimming and J lost 7 bases, with 10 bases between them. The germline V gene encodes CDR1 LNHDA and CDR2 SQIVND (reference sequence). CDR3 length: 14 residues. In nucleotides, the CDR3 is TGTGCCAGTAGTATAGTTCAGGGCCGCGGGGAGCTGTTTTTT. This gives the protein CASSIVQGRGELFF. Looking up the rest from reference TRBV19 and TRBJ2-2 gives the full variable domain: DGGITQSPKYLFRKEGQNVTLSCEQNLNHDAMYWYRQDPGQGLRLIYYSQIVNDFQKGDIAEGYSVSREKKESFPLTVTSAQKNPTAFYLCASSIVQGRGELFFGEGSRLTVL.

This rearrangement joins TRBV9 to TRBJ2-7; D is undetermined. Deletions cut 5 bases from V and 1 base from J, with 16 bases between. The CDR3 length is 15 residues. Germline CDR1 is SGDLS and CDR2 is YYNGEE. The CDR3 here is CASSPGRPASYEQYF. Here the CDR3 DNA reads TGTGCCAGCAGTCCCGGGCGTCCCGCTTCCTACGAGCAGTACTTC. Filled out from reference TRBV9 and TRBJ2-7, the complete variable domain reads DSGVTQTPKHLITATGQRVTLRCSPRSGDLSVYWYQQSLDQGLQFLIQYYNGEERAKGNILERFSAQQFPDLHSELNLSSLELGDSALYFCASSPGRPASYEQYFGPGTRLTVT.

The rearrangement uses TRBV4-1 and TRBJ2-2; D possibly corresponds to TRBD1 (6 bases). Germline CDR1 and CDR2: MGHRA and YSYEKL. This CDR3 has 15 amino acids. V shed 8 bases and J shed 5 bases, with 18 bases lying between them. CDR3: CASQKGVGETGELFF. The CDR3 region has the DNA TGCGCCAGCCAAAAGGGGGTAGGGGAGACCGGGGAGCTGTTTTTT.

The chain couples TRBV5-1 to TRBJ1-6; no clear D gene. V lost 4 bases, J lost 2 bases, and 13 bases lay in between. This CDR3 contains 16 residues. Germline V CDR1 and CDR2: SGHRS, YFSETQ. The CDR3 sequence is CASSRAGSTYNSPLHF. The CDR3 region has the DNA TGCGCCAGCAGCAGGGCTGGGAGCACCTATAATTCACCCCTCCACTTT.

The V call is TRBV29-1, the J call TRBJ2-5; the match to TRBD2 covers 8 bases. Trimming took 5 bases from V and 5 from J; bases not matched to a gene: 4. Germline assignment: CDR1 SQVTM and CDR2 ANQGSEA. CDR3 length equals 12 residues. The chain's CDR3 is CSVLSGGETQYF. In DNA, the CDR3 is TGCAGCGTTTTGTCGGGGGGGGAGACCCAGTACTTC.

V gene TRBV28 combines with J gene TRBJ2-7, with 7 bases lining up with TRBD2. With V trimmed by 6 bases and J by 3 bases, 5 bases remained unmatched. Germline CDR1 is MDHEN and CDR2 is SYDVKM. The CDR3 runs 13 residues. The CDR3 is CASRLTSDYEQYF. The CDR3 DNA sequence: TGTGCCAGCAGACTAACTAGCGACTACGAGCAGTACTTC.

In its sample, this clone was seen a few times. The chain links TRBV5-4 to TRBJ2-7; 7 nucleotides match TRBD2. V shed 1 base, J shed 2 bases, and the junction held 6 bases outside the gene matches. Germline V gene lookup returns CDR1 SGHNT and CDR2 YYREEE (reference sequence). The CDR3 totals 15 residues. Here the CDR3 DNA reads TGTGCCAGCAGCTTGCCAAGCGGGAACGCCTACGAGCAGTACTTC. Amino acids: CASSLPSGNAYEQYF.

J is TRBJ1-4 and V is TRBV6-1; the D is unclear. The CDR3 length is 15 residues. V dropped 2 bases and J dropped 4 bases, with 11 bases sitting between them. Germline loops: CDR1 MNHNS, CDR2 SASEGT. CDR3 bases: TGTGCCAGCAGTGAATTGGGCTTAGGTAATGAAAAACTGTTTTTT. It encodes CASSELGLGNEKLFF.

The V gene is TRBV27, the J gene TRBJ1-2; D is uncertain. V dropped 2 bases and J dropped 2 bases, with 9 bases sitting between them. In germline, CDR1 is MNHEY, CDR2 SMNVEV (reference sequence). The CDR3 has 14 amino acids. The CDR3 loop is CASSLGLNNYGYTF. CDR3 coding DNA: TGTGCCAGCAGTTTAGGTCTGAACAACTATGGCTACACCTTC.

The chain joins TRBV7-2 to TRBJ2-5; the D gene could be TRBD1 or TRBD2 (5 bases each). The CDR3 has 14 amino acids. V lost 5 bases to trimming and J lost 7 bases, with 17 bases between them. Germline lookup yields CDR1 SGHTA and CDR2 FQGNSA. CDR3 bases: TGTGCCAGCAGCCTACTTGGCAGGGACGGGACCCAGTACTTC. Translated: CASSLLGRDGTQYF.

This clone was detected only a few times. The rearrangement uses TRBV10-3 and TRBJ1-2; D unresolved. CDR1 is ENHRY and CDR2 is SYGVKD in the germline V gene. V lost 7 bases to trimming and J lost 0 bases, with 15 bases between them. This CDR3 has 15 residues. CDR3 in amino acids: CAINPDRGANYGYTF. The CDR3 DNA reads TGTGCCATCAACCCCGATCGTGGGGCTAACTATGGCTACACCTTC.

The rearrangement joins TRBV5-1 to TRBJ2-7; 7 bases are a match to TRBD2. Trimming cost V 3 bases and J 6 bases; bases outside gene matches: 9. Germline CDR1 SGHRS, CDR2 YFSETQ. The length of the CDR3 is 14 residues. CDR3 nucleotides: TGCGCCAGCAGCTGGGCGGGGGATAGGGGCGAGCAGTACTTC. This encodes CASSWAGDRGEQYF.

The chain employs TRBV5-1 and TRBJ2-1; 7 bases match TRBD2. The CDR3 totals 13 residues. Trimming cost V 8 bases and J 2 bases; bases outside gene matches: 4. Germline CDR1 SGHRS, CDR2 YFSETQ. CDR3 region: CASGAGTYNEQFF. The CDR3 DNA follows: TGCGCCAGTGGAGCGGGGACCTACAATGAGCAGTTCTTC.

The chain joins TRBV7-3 to TRBJ2-1; TRBD2 agrees at 12 bases. Germline V gene data show CDR1 as SGHTA and CDR2 as FQGTGA. The CDR3 is 15 residues long. The V segment lost 1 base and the J segment 9 bases; nucleotides outside the gene matches: 4. The CDR3 DNA reads as TGTGCCAGCAGCTTAAATCCTAGCGGGGGGGCTGAGCAGTTCTTC. Encoded protein: CASSLNPSGGAEQFF.

This clone was seen once. The gene calls are TRBV7-2 and TRBJ2-7; 8 nucleotides agree with TRBD2. The CDR3 contains 16 residues. V gave up 4 bases and J gave up 1 base; unmatched junction bases: 9. Germline CDR1 SGHTA, CDR2 FQGNSA. The CDR3, as DNA: TGTGCCAGCAGCTACGAGGGTATAGCGGGATCCTACGAGCAGTACTTC. It codes for CASSYEGIAGSYEQYF. The whole variable domain, remainder taken from reference TRBV7-2 and TRBJ2-7, is GAGVSQSPSNKVTEKGKDVELRCDPISGHTALYWYRQSLGQGLEFLIYFQGNSAPDKSGLPSDRFSAERTGGSVSTLTIQRTQQEDSAVYLCASSYEGIAGSYEQYFGPGTRLTVT.

This clone was seen a few times. The rearrangement uses TRBV4-1 and TRBJ1-4; 7 bases align to TRBD1. This CDR3 has 16 residues. Germline V gene data show CDR1 as MGHRA and CDR2 as YSYEKL. Trimming cost V 3 bases and J 0 bases; bases outside gene matches: 4. CDR3: CASSQPGQTTNEKLFF. For the CDR3, the DNA is TGCGCCAGCAGCCAGCCGGGACAGACAACTAATGAAAAACTGTTTTTT.

The V gene is TRBV5-1, the J gene TRBJ1-5, with 10 bases aligning to TRBD1. Germline CDR1 SGHRS, CDR2 YFSETQ. The CDR3 contains 15 residues. V lost 5 bases and J lost 6; bases outside the gene matches: 8. The CDR3 DNA sequence: TGCGCCAGCAGACCCGGGACAGGGGTCGGTCAGCCCCAGCATTTT. Translating gives CASRPGTGVGQPQHF. Together with reference TRBV5-1 and TRBJ1-5, the CDR3 gives the full variable domain: KAGVTQTPRYLIKTRGQQVTLSCSPISGHRSVSWYQQTPGQGLQFLFEYFSETQRNKGNFPGRFSGRQFSNSRSEMNVSTLELGDSALYLCASRPGTGVGQPQHFGDGTRLSIL.

This clone came up a few times. The chain joins TRBV11-2 to TRBJ2-2; TRBD2 matches at 8 bases. V was pared by 0 bases and J by 9 bases, with 6 bases of the junction left unmatched. The CDR3 extends over 15 amino acids. The germline gives CDR1 SGHAT, CDR2 FQNNGV. DNA for the CDR3: TGTGCCAGCAGCTTAGAGCCCGGGACTAGTCGGGAGCTGTTTTTT. This sequence encodes CASSLEPGTSRELFF.

This clone has only one observation. The chain recombines TRBV5-1 with TRBJ2-1; D remains ambiguous. The germline V gene encodes CDR1 SGHRS and CDR2 YFSETQ. The CDR3 is 13 residues long. Trimming shortened V by 1 base and J by 9 bases, and 11 bases separated the two germline ends. The CDR3 reads CASSLSSDTEQFF. The CDR3 bases are TGCGCCAGCAGCTTGTCGTCGGATACTGAGCAGTTCTTC. The variable domain in full, completed from reference TRBV5-1 and TRBJ2-1, reads KAGVTQTPRYLIKTRGQQVTLSCSPISGHRSVSWYQQTPGQGLQFLFEYFSETQRNKGNFPGRFSGRQFSNSRSEMNVSTLELGDSALYLCASSLSSDTEQFFGPGTRLTVL.

The CDR3 DNA reads TGTGCCAGCAGTTCCCCCCCCCAGGGGCGCGGGTTGGCCCCTGAAGCTTTCTTT. It specifies CASSSPPQGRGLAPEAFF. This chain uses TRBV27 with TRBJ1-1; weak D call: TRBD1 (6 bases). The germline gives CDR1 MNHEY, CDR2 SMNVEV (reference sequence). CDR3 length: 18 amino acids. V lost 4 bases and J 6 bases, leaving 27 bases between the germline ends.

The CDR3 is CASSQDLLVWSRPDEKLFF. The CDR3 region has the DNA TGCGCCAGCAGCCAAGATCTATTGGTATGGTCGAGGCCAGACGAAAAACTGTTTTTT. The J gene is TRBJ1-4, the V gene TRBV4-1; D is uncertain. Between the trimmed V and J ends, which lost 0 bases and 8 bases, there was a span of 25 bases. This CDR3 region has 19 residues. CDR1 and CDR2 from the germline V gene are MGHRA and YSYEKL.

V usage is TRBV18 and J usage is TRBJ2-7; D unclear. V lost 2 bases and J 1 base, leaving 6 bases between the germline ends. This CDR3 spans 13 amino acids. CDR1 KGHSH and CDR2 LQKENI come from the germline V gene. The CDR3 protein is CASSPSQSYEQYF. The CDR3 nucleotides are TGTGCCAGCTCACCATCACAGTCCTACGAGCAGTACTTC.

The chain couples TRBV5-5 to TRBJ1-4; the D is unclear. CDR3 length: 16 residues. The germline CDR1 and CDR2 sequences are SGHKS and YYEKEE (reference sequence). V was clipped by 7 bases and J by 0 bases, with 16 bases between them. The CDR3 region is CASATTWPSTNEKLFF. The CDR3 DNA reads TGTGCCAGCGCAACTACCTGGCCCTCAACTAATGAAAAACTGTTTTTT. The whole variable domain, filled in from reference TRBV5-5 and TRBJ1-4, reads DAGVTQSPTHLIKTRGQQVTLRCSPISGHKSVSWYQQVLGQGPQFIFQYYEKEERGRGNFPDRFSARQFPNYSSELNVNALLLGDSALYLCASATTWPSTNEKLFFGSGTQLSVL.

The J gene is TRBJ1-2, the V gene TRBV5-1, with 11 bases lining up with TRBD1. V gave up 4 bases and J gave up 7 bases; unmatched junction bases: 9. CDR3 length: 15 amino acids. Germline V gene data show CDR1 as SGHRS and CDR2 as YFSETQ. CDR3 coding DNA: TGCGCCAGCAGCCTCGGGACAGGGGGAGCGGGTGGCTACACCTTC. Residues: CASSLGTGGAGGYTF.

This clone is a singleton in its sample. J is TRBJ1-2 and V is TRBV5-4; D perhaps matches TRBD1 (5 bases). V lost 2 bases and J lost 5, with 7 bases in between. This CDR3 is 12 amino acids long. CDR1 is SGHNT and CDR2 is YYREEE in the germline V gene (reference sequence). The DNA for the CDR3 is TGTGCCAGCAGCTTAGACAGTTATGGCTACACCTTC. This gives the protein CASSLDSYGYTF.

The chain links TRBV15 to TRBJ2-3; 11 bases map to TRBD1. The length of the CDR3 is 15 residues. V lost 3 bases and J lost 4; bases outside the gene matches: 3. CDR1 and CDR2 (germline): LNHNV, YYDKDF (reference sequence). The CDR3 nucleotides read TGTGCCACCAGCAGCCCGGGACAGGGGGCAGATACGCAGTATTTT. Translation gives CATSSPGQGADTQYF.